This entry lists 14 T cell receptor beta chains sequenced from one sample in a study of long-term antiretroviral therapy in people with HIV. Survey level was the resolution at which the v3.0 immunoSEQ assay ran. Using immunoSEQ multiplex PCR, the repertoire was profiled, and TCRdb retains in-frame clones only, with some absent. The table has about 27,000 clones, roughly 80% seen once. The sequenced sample was unsorted PBMCs, obtained 3 years after starting antiretroviral therapy. The receptors here all came from a man aged 35-49 years with HIV.

This clone was detected only a few times. J is TRBJ1-1 and V is TRBV27; D is perhaps TRBD1 (6 bases). The CDR3 is 13 amino acids. Germline CDR1 is MNHEY and CDR2 is SMNVEV (reference sequence). The V gene lost 6 bases and the J gene lost 7 bases, with 15 bases spanning the gap. This chain's CDR3 is CASRTGGAIEAFF. The CDR3 region has the DNA TGTGCCAGCAGGACAGGTGGCGCGATTGAAGCTTTCTTT.

The rearrangement links TRBV2 to TRBJ2-1; no firm D call. Trimming took 7 bases from V and 9 from J, leaving 16 bases between them. Germline values: CDR1 SNHLY, CDR2 FYNNEI. The CDR3 consists of 13 residues. CDR3 bases: TGTGCCAGCATCGTACCTCCGGCCGGTGAGCAGTTCTTC. Translation gives CASIVPPAGEQFF.

The rearrangement uses TRBV11-2 and TRBJ2-1; no reliable D call. Trimming took 5 bases from V and 0 from J, leaving 14 bases between them. This CDR3 spans 16 amino acids. In germline, CDR1 is SGHAT, CDR2 FQNNGV. As DNA, the CDR3 is TGTGCCAGCAGCCCCCATATTGACGCCTCCTACAATGAGCAGTTCTTC. Translating gives CASSPHIDASYNEQFF.

In its sample, this clone was seen a few times. The chain is built from TRBV6-1 and TRBJ2-7, with 9 nucleotides matching TRBD1. The CDR3 runs to 16 residues. CDR1 and CDR2 from the germline V gene are MNHNS and SASEGT. The ends lost 2 bases at V and 2 bases at J; junction bases unmatched: 7. CDR3 DNA: TGTGCCAGCAGTGAACCCTACGGACAGGGGACCTACGAGCAGTACTTC. Translating gives CASSEPYGQGTYEQYF.

The J gene is TRBJ1-1, the V gene TRBV19, with TRBD1 matching over 7 bases. This CDR3 comprises 15 residues. With 5 bases clipped from V and 0 bases from J, the junction kept 6 bases outside the gene matches. CDR1 is LNHDA and CDR2 is SQIVND in the germline V gene (reference sequence). CDR3: CASSGDRALNTEAFF. The CDR3 coding sequence is TGTGCCAGTAGTGGGGACAGAGCACTGAACACTGAAGCTTTCTTT.

The gene calls are TRBV6-1 and TRBJ1-4; no firm D call. The germline V gene encodes CDR1 MNHNS and CDR2 SASEGT. V gave up 4 bases and J gave up 0 bases, with 12 bases separating them. CDR3 size: 16 residues. The CDR3 nucleotides read TGTGCCAGCAGTGCCGCAGGAATTGCAACTAATGAAAAACTGTTTTTT. The encoded protein is CASSAAGIATNEKLFF.

Written as DNA, the CDR3 is TGTGCCAGCAGCTTAGGTGGCAGGACCCATGGCTACACCTTC. Translated: CASSLGGRTHGYTF. The V call is TRBV7-2, the J call TRBJ1-2; no clear D. V lost 1 base, J lost 6 bases, and 12 bases lay in between. Germline V gene sequence: CDR1 SGHTA, CDR2 FQGNSA. The CDR3 consists of 14 residues.

The genes are TRBV20-1 and TRBJ2-3, with D unclear. Germline V lookup: CDR1 DFQATT, CDR2 SNEGSKA (reference sequence). The ends were cut back, 3 bases at V and 2 bases at J, with 3 bases in the middle. The CDR3 consists of 11 residues. The chain's CDR3 is CSASITDTQYF. In DNA form, the CDR3 reads TGCAGTGCTAGTATCACAGATACGCAGTATTTT.

The V call is TRBV6-1, the J call TRBJ1-5, with TRBD1 identical over 7 bases. This CDR3 has 14 amino acids. Looked up from germline, CDR1 is MNHNS and CDR2 is SASEGT. J lost 2 bases, V lost 6 bases, and 4 bases had no gene match. The CDR3 nucleotides are TGTGCCAGCAGGAGACAGGGTGGCAATCAGCCCCAGCATTTT. This translates into CASRRQGGNQPQHF.

This chain joins TRBV12-5 and TRBJ1-5, with a weak D call TRBD1 (5 bases). The germline gives CDR1 LGHNT, CDR2 FRNRAP. This CDR3 region has 17 residues. V dropped 2 bases and J dropped 6 bases, with 20 bases sitting between them. The CDR3 coding sequence is TGTGCTAGTGGTTTGATCTCGAGGGGCGTTTATGTTCAGCCCCAGCATTTT. Amino acids: CASGLISRGVYVQPQHF.

V usage is TRBV29-1 and J usage is TRBJ2-7; D possibly uses TRBD1 or TRBD2 (6 bases each). The V gene lost 6 bases and the J gene lost 2 bases, with 11 bases spanning the gap. Germline CDR1 reads SQVTM; CDR2 reads ANQGSEA. The CDR3 length is 12 residues. The CDR3, as DNA: TGCAGCGTCGGAGGGGACACCTACGAGCAGTACTTC. Encoded protein: CSVGGDTYEQYF.

The rearrangement joins TRBV6-5 to TRBJ2-3; 10 bases agree with TRBD2. This CDR3 comprises 14 residues. Per germline, CDR1 MNHEY and CDR2 SVGAGI. Losses at the gene ends were 8 bases for V and 3 bases for J; bases not matched to a gene: 5. CDR3 DNA: TGTGCCAGCGGGGGACTAGCGCTAACAGATACGCAGTATTTT. Translation gives CASGGLALTDTQYF.

The gene calls are TRBV19 and TRBJ1-1; the D is unclear. Between the trimmed V and J ends, which lost 5 bases and 0 bases, there was a span of 10 bases. Germline V CDR1 and CDR2: LNHDA, SQIVND (reference sequence). The CDR3 sequence is 14 residues long. In nucleotides, the CDR3 is TGTGCCAGTAGTCCGACGGGTATGAACACTGAAGCTTTCTTT. Translated: CASSPTGMNTEAFF.

This chain joins TRBV2 and TRBJ1-1; 10 bases align to TRBD1. CDR1 and CDR2 (germline): SNHLY, FYNNEI. The CDR3 is made up of 16 amino acids. J gave up 1 base and V 5 bases, and 7 bases lay outside the gene matches. This chain's CDR3 is CASSYDRGRKNTEAFF. Here the CDR3 DNA reads TGTGCCAGCAGTTATGACAGGGGGCGAAAGAACACTGAAGCTTTCTTT.